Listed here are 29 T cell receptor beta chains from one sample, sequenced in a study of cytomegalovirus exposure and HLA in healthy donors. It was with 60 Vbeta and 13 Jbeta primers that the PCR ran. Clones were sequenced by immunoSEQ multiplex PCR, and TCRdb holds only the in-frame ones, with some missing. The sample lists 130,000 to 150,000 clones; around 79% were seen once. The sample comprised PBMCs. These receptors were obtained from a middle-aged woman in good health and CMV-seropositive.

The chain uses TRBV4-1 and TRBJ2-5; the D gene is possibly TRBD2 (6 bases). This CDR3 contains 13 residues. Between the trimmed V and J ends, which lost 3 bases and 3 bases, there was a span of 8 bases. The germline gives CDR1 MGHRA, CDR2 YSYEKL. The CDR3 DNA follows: TGCGCCAGCAGCCATGGGGGGAAAGAGACCCAGTACTTC. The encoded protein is CASSHGGKETQYF.

CDR3 sequence reads: CAWSPGGNQPQHF. The CDR3 DNA is TGTGCCTGGAGTCCGGGGGGCAATCAGCCCCAGCATTTT. The V and J genes are TRBV30 and TRBJ1-5; perhaps TRBD1 as D (5 bases). CDR3 size: 13 residues. Germline lookup yields CDR1 GTSNPN and CDR2 SVGIG (reference sequence). Trimming shortened V by 2 bases and J by 2 bases, and 7 bases separated the two germline ends.

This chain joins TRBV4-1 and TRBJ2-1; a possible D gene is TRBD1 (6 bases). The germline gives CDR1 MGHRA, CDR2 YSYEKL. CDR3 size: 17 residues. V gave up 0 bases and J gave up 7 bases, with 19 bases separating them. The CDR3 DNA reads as TGCGCCAGCAGCCAAGATCGTGGGGGCAACAAGGGGAATGAGCAGTTCTTC. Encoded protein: CASSQDRGGNKGNEQFF.

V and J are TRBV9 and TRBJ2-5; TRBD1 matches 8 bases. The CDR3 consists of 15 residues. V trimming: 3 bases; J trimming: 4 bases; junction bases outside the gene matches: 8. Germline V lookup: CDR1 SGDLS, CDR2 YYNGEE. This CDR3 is CASSGQGAPPETQYF. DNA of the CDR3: TGTGCCAGCAGCGGGCAGGGGGCACCCCCAGAGACCCAGTACTTC.

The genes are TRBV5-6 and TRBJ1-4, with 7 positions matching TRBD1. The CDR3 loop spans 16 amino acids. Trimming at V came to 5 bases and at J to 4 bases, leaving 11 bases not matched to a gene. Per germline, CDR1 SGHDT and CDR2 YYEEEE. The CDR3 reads CASRTGTDPLNEKLFF. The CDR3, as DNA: TGTGCCAGCAGAACCGGGACAGACCCCCTTAATGAAAAACTGTTTTTT. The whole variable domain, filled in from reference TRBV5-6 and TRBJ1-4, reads DAGVTQSPTHLIKTRGQQVTLRCSPKSGHDTVSWYQQALGQGPQFIFQYYEEEERQRGNFPDRFSGHQFPNYSSELNVNALLLGDSALYLCASRTGTDPLNEKLFFGSGTQLSVL.

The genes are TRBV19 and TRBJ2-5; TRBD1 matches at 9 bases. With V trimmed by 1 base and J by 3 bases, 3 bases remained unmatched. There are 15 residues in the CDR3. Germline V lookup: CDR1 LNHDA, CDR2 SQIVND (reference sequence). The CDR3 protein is CASSIGGQGKETQYF. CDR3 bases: TGTGCCAGTAGTATAGGCGGACAGGGGAAAGAGACCCAGTACTTC.

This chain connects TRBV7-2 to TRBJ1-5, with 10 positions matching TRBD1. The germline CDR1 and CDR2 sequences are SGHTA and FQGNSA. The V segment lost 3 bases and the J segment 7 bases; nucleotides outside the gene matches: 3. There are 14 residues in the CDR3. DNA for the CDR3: TGTGCCAGCAGCTTCGGACAGGGGGGGCAGCCCCAGCATTTT. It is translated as CASSFGQGGQPQHF. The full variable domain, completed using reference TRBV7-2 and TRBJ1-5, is GAGVSQSPSNKVTEKGKDVELRCDPISGHTALYWYRQSLGQGLEFLIYFQGNSAPDKSGLPSDRFSAERTGGSVSTLTIQRTQQEDSAVYLCASSFGQGGQPQHFGDGTRLSIL.

The CDR3 spells CASSLIWDRGYQPQHF. The CDR3 DNA sequence: TGTGCCAGCAGCTTAATCTGGGACAGGGGGTATCAGCCCCAGCATTTT. This chain uses TRBV7-7 with TRBJ1-5; 11 bases match TRBD1. The CDR3 runs to 16 residues. Germline CDR1 is SSHAT and CDR2 is FNYEAQ (reference sequence). The J segment lost 5 bases and the V segment lost 2 bases, leaving 5 bases of the junction unmatched.

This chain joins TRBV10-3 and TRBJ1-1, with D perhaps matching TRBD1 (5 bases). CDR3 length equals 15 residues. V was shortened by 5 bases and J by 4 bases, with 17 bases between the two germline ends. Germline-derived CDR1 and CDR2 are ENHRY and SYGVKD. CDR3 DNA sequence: TGTGCCATCAGTAACCCCGGGACTCAAGGCACTGAAGCTTTCTTT. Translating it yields CAISNPGTQGTEAFF.

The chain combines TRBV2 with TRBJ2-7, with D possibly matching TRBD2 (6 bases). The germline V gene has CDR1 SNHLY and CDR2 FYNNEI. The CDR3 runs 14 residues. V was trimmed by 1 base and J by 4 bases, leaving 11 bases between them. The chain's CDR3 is CASSEGGGQYEQYF. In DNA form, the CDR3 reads TGTGCCAGCAGTGAAGGAGGAGGGCAGTACGAGCAGTACTTC. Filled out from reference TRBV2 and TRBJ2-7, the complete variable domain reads EPEVTQTPSHQVTQMGQEVILRCVPISNHLYFYWYRQILGQKVEFLVSFYNNEISEKSEIFDDQFSVERPDGSNFTLKIRSTKLEDSAMYFCASSEGGGQYEQYFGPGTRLTVT.

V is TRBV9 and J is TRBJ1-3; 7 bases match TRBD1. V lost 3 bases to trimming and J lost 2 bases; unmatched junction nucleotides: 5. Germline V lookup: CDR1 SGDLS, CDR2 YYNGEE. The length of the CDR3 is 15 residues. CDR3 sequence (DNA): TGTGCCAGCAGCGCCTCAGACAGGGCTGGAAACACCATATATTTT. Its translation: CASSASDRAGNTIYF.

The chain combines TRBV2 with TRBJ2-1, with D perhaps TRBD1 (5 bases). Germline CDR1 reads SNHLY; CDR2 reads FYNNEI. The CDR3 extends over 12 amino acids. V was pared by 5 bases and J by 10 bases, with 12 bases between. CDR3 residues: CASSRQGNEQFF. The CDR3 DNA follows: TGTGCCAGCAGTCGCCAGGGTAACGAGCAGTTCTTC.

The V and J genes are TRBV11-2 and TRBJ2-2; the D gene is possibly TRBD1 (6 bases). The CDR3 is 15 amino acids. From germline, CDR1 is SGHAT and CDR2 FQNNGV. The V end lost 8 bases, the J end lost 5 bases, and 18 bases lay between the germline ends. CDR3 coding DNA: TGTGCCAGCCGTTCAGGGGCAGAGGTGACCGGGGAGCTGTTTTTT. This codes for CASRSGAEVTGELFF.

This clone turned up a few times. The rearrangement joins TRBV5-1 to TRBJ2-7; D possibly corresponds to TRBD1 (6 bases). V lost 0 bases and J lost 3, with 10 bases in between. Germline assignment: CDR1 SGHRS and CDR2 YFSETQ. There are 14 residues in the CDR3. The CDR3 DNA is TGCGCCAGCAGCTTGGGGACAGCAAGCTACGAGCAGTACTTC. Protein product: CASSLGTASYEQYF.

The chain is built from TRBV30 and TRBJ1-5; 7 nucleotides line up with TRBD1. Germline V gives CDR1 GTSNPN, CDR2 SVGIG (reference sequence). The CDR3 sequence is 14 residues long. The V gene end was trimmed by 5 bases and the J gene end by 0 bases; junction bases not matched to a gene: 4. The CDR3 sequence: CAWDREYSNQPQHF. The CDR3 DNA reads TGTGCCTGGGACAGGGAGTATAGCAATCAGCCCCAGCATTTT.

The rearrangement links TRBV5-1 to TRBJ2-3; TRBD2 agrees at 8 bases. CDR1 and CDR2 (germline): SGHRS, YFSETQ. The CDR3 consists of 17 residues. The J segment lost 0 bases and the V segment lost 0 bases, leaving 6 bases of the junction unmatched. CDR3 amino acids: CASSLVDSGASTDTQYF. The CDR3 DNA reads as TGCGCCAGCAGCTTGGTTGATAGCGGGGCTAGCACAGATACGCAGTATTTT.

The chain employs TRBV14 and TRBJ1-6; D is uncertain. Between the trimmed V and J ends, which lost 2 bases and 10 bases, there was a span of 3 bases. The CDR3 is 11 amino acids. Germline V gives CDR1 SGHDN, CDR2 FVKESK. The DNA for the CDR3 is TGTGCCAGCAGCCAATTATCACCCCTCCACTTT. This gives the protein CASSQLSPLHF.

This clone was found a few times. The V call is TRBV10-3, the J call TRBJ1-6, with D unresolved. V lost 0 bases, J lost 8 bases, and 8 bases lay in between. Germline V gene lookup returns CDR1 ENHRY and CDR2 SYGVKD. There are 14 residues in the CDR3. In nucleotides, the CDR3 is TGTGCCATCAGTGAGTCGCGTGGAGATTCACCCCTCCACTTT. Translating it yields CAISESRGDSPLHF.

Here the CDR3 DNA reads TGTGCCAGCAGCCCTAGCGGGGGGGCCTATAGCGAGCAGTACTTC. Its translation is CASSPSGGAYSEQYF. The genes are TRBV28 and TRBJ2-7; 12 nucleotides align to TRBD2. The germline gives CDR1 MDHEN, CDR2 SYDVKM. The CDR3 length is 15 residues. V lost 6 bases to trimming and J lost 6 bases; unmatched junction nucleotides: 9.

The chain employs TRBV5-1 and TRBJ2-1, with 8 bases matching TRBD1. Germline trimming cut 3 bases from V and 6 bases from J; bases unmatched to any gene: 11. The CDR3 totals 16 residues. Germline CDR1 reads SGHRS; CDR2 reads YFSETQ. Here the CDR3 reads CASSSLGTGLRNEQFF. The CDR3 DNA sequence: TGCGCCAGCAGCTCCCTCGGGACAGGACTCCGCAATGAGCAGTTCTTC.

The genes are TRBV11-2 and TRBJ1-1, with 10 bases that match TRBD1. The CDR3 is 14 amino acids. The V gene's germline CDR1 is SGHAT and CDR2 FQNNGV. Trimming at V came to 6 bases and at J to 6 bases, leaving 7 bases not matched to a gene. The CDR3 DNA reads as TGTGCCAGCAGTAACCCGACAGGGGGCCCTGAAGCTTTCTTT. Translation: CASSNPTGGPEAFF.

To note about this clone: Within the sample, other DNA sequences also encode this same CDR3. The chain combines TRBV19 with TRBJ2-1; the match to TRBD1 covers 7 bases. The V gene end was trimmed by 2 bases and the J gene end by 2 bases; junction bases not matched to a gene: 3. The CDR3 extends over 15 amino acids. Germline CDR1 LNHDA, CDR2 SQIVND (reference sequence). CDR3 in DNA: TGTGCCAGTAGTATAACCGGGACAGCCTACAATGAGCAGTTCTTC. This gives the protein CASSITGTAYNEQFF.

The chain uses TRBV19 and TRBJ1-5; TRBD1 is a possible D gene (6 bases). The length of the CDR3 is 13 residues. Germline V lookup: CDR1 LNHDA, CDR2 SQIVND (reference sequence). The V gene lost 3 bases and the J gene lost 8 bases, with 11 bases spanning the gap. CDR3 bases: TGTGCCAGTAGTATTAGCAGGGACAAGCCCCAGCATTTT. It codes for CASSISRDKPQHF.

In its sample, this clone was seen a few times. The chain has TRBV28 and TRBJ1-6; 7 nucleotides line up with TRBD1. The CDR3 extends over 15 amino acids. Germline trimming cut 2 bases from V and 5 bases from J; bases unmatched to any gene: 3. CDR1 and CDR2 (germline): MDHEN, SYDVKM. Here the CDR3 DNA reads TGTGCCAGCAGTTTAGACGACAGGGATAATTCACCCCTCCACTTT. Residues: CASSLDDRDNSPLHF.

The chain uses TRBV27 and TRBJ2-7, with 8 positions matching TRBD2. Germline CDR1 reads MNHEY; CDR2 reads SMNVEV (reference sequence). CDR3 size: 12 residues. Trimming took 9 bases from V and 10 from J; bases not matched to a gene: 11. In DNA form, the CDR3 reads TGTGCCAGAGGGGGGACTAGGAGGGGACAGTACTTC. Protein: CARGGTRRGQYF.

The CDR3 sequence: CASSKTGRSTETQYF. DNA for the CDR3: TGCGCCAGCAGCAAAACCGGGAGAAGCACGGAAACCCAGTACTTC. The rearrangement links TRBV5-1 to TRBJ2-5; possible D gene TRBD2, 6 bases. Germline CDR1 reads SGHRS; CDR2 reads YFSETQ. The germline V and J ends were trimmed by 4 bases and 8 bases, with 21 bases remaining between them. This CDR3 region has 15 residues.

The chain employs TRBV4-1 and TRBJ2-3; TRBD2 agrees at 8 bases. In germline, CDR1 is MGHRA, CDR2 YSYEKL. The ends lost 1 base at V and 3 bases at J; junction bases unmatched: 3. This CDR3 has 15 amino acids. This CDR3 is CASSQVAGMTDTQYF. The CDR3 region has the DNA TGCGCCAGCAGCCAAGTAGCGGGGATGACAGATACGCAGTATTTT.

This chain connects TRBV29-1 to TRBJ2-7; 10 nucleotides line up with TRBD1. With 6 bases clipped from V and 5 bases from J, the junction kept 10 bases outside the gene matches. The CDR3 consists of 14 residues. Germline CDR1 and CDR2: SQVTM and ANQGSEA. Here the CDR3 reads CSVTSGQGYNEQYF. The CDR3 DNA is TGCAGCGTAACCTCGGGACAGGGGTATAACGAGCAGTACTTC.

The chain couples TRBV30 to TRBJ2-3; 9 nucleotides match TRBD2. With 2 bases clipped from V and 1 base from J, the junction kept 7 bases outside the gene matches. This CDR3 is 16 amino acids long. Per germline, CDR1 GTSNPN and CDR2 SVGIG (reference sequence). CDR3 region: CAWSLGLAGRTDTQYF. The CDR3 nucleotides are TGTGCCTGGAGTTTAGGTCTAGCGGGGCGCACAGATACGCAGTATTTT.